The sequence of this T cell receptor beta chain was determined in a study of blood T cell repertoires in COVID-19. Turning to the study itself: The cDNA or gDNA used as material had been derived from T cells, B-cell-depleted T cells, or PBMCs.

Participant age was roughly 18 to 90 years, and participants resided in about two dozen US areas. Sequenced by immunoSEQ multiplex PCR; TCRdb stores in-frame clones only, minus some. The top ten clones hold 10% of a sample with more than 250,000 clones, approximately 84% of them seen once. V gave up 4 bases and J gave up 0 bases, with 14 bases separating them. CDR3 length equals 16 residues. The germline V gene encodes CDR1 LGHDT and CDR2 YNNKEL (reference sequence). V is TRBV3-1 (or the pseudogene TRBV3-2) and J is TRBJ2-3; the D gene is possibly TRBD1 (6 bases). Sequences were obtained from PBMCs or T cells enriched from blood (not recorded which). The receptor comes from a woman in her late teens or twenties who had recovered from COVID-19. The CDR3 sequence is CASSPYRVASTDTQYF. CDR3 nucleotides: TGTGCCAGCAGCCCATACAGGGTGGCGAGCACAGATACGCAGTATTTT.